These T cell receptor beta chains were read from a single sample in a study of radiation and T cells in renal cell carcinoma. Sequencing was performed with immunoSEQ multiplex PCR; in TCRdb, only in-frame clones are kept and a portion is missing. The sample comprises about 95,000 clones, around nine tenths of which are singletons, and less than 10% rests with the top ten. The sequences come from blood, collected from a patient whose treatment included radiotherapy and nephrectomy. The receptors shown here come from a man aged 45-65 years with renal cell carcinoma. Each CDR3 is given with its conserved first and last residue. Fields, in order: clone size, J gene, V gene, D gene, CDR3 DNA, CDR3 protein. A D gene is named only where the DNA matches it firmly. Not all rows give a size; the values are once, few, many and, for expanded clones, a class.

size: NA
J: TRBJ2-1
V: TRBV28
D: TRBD2
DNA: TGTGCCAGCACGCGAGGGACTAGCGCGGACAATGAGCAGTTCTTC
CDR3: CASTRGTSADNEQFF

size: NA
J: TRBJ2-7
V: TRBV2
D: TRBD2
DNA: TGTGTCACCTCCGGGACTAGCGGATACGAGCAGTACTTC
CDR3: CVTSGTSGYEQYF

size: NA
J: TRBJ2-3
V: TRBV21-1
D: NA
DNA: TGTGCCAGCAGCAAAAGAACGGGCAGGGGGCGTTCAGATACGCAGTATTTT
CDR3: CASSKRTGRGRSDTQYF

size: once
J: TRBJ2-7
V: TRBV9
D: TRBD1
DNA: TGTGCCAGCAGCGCGGGACAGGGGGTCGGGGAGCAGTACTTC
CDR3: CASSAGQGVGEQYF

size: NA
J: TRBJ2-6
V: TRBV5-4
D: NA
DNA: TGTGCCAGCAGCGCAGCAGGACAGCACTTCTCTGGGGCCAACGTCCTGACTTTC
CDR3: CASSAAGQHFSGANVLTF

size: NA
J: TRBJ2-7
V: TRBV7-9
D: TRBD2
DNA: TGTGCCAGCAGCGCAGCACTAGCGCTGAAAGCCGAGCAGTACTTC
CDR3: CASSAALALKAEQYF

size: NA
J: TRBJ1-4
V: TRBV19
D: NA
DNA: TGTGCCAGTAGTATGGGGTCCGGATATAATGAAAAACTGTTTTTT
CDR3: CASSMGSGYNEKLFF

size: NA
J: TRBJ1-3
V: TRBV28
D: TRBD1
DNA: TGTGCCAGCAGTCTTACGTCGGGACAGGGTGGGAACACCATATATTTT
CDR3: CASSLTSGQGGNTIYF

size: NA
J: TRBJ1-1
V: TRBV4-3
D: NA
DNA: TGCGCCAGCAGCCAAGTTTTAGTACAGTCCACTGAAGCTTTCTTT
CDR3: CASSQVLVQSTEAFF

size: NA
J: TRBJ2-1
V: TRBV2
D: NA
DNA: TGTGCCAGCAGGACAGACAGCAATGAGCAGTTCTTC
CDR3: CASRTDSNEQFF

size: NA
J: TRBJ1-4
V: TRBV7-2
D: TRBD1
DNA: TGTGCCAGCAGCTTACGACAGGGCGGGGAAAAACTGTTTTTT
CDR3: CASSLRQGGEKLFF

size: once
J: TRBJ1-2
V: TRBV30
D: NA
DNA: TGTGCCTGGAGCGACTCAGGGACCGGCTACACCTTC
CDR3: CAWSDSGTGYTF

size: few
J: TRBJ1-1
V: TRBV18
D: NA
DNA: TGTGCCAGCCAACAGGGTTCGGACACTGAAGCTTTCTTT
CDR3: CASQQGSDTEAFF

size: NA
J: TRBJ2-2
V: TRBV29-1
D: NA
DNA: TGCAGCGTTTCACAGAGAACCGAACACACCGGGGAGCTGTTTTTT
CDR3: CSVSQRTEHTGELFF

size: NA
J: TRBJ2-5
V: TRBV7-8
D: TRBD1
DNA: TGTGCCAGCAGCCAAGAAACGACAGGGACATATGAGGCCCAGTACTTC
CDR3: CASSQETTGTYEAQYF

size: few
J: TRBJ1-1
V: TRBV7-9
D: NA
DNA: TGTGCCAGCAGCTTACAGACGAACACTGAAGCTTTCTTT
CDR3: CASSLQTNTEAFF

size: NA
J: TRBJ2-3
V: TRBV4-2
D: TRBD1
DNA: TGTGCCAGCAGCCAGCTGGACAGGTTAAGCACAGATACGCAGTATTTT
CDR3: CASSQLDRLSTDTQYF